This is a list of T cell receptor beta chains from one sample in a study of identical twins. TCRdb itself ran the 5' RACE reads through MiXCR, one entry per CDR3 protein. The sample gives 510,000 or so distinct CDR3 sequences, about 16% of which show up once; 0.44% is in the top ten. This same sample was also taken into another study, of yellow fever vaccine responses in identical twins.

Input material: CD4+ T cells sorted from blood. These receptors were obtained from a woman younger than 35 in good health. Both conserved end residues are part of each CDR3. The order of the fields is clone size, D gene, J gene, V gene, CDR3 DNA, CDR3 protein. A D gene is named only where the DNA matches it firmly. Some rows have no size entry. The others give once, few or many, or a class for an expanded clone.

>NA|NA|TRBJ2-5|TRBV3-1
TGTGCCAGCAGCCCTAAGTGGGCTCTTCAAGAGACCCAGTACTTC
CASSPKWALQETQYF
>NA|TRBD2|TRBJ2-4|TRBV3-1
TGTGCCAGCAGCCCGGGGGGTTTGGGCCGGATAAACATTCAGTACTTC
CASSPGGLGRINIQYF
>few|TRBD2|TRBJ2-3|TRBV10-3
TGTGCCACCATTAGCGGGAGCGGCCTTACAGATACGCAGTATTTT
CATISGSGLTDTQYF
>many|NA|TRBJ2-2|TRBV3-1
TGTGCCAGCAGCCCCCGGGAGACCGGGGAGCTGTTTTTT
CASSPRETGELFF
>many|TRBD2|TRBJ2-2|TRBV12-3/TRBV12-4
TGTGCCAGCAGTTCGGGGGGCGGGGAGCTGTTTTTT
CASSSGGGELFF
>NA|NA|TRBJ1-3|TRBV2
TGTGCCAGCAGTGAATGGTCTGGAAACACCATATATTTT
CASSEWSGNTIYF
>few|NA|TRBJ2-2|TRBV10-3
TGTGCCATCAGTGAGGGGCGCAGCACCGGGGAGCTGTTTTTT
CAISEGRSTGELFF
>many|NA|TRBJ2-3|TRBV5-6
TGTGCCAGCAGCGCACCGAAACAGGGTATATTGAGCACAGATACGCAGTATTTT
CASSAPKQGILSTDTQYF
>NA|TRBD1|TRBJ1-5|TRBV6-1
TGTGCCATCACGCGGACAGGGAGTTCCCAGCCCCAGCATTTT
CAITRTGSSQPQHF
>NA|NA|TRBJ1-4|TRBV5-6
TGTGCCAGCAGCTTGGTAGGGGTAGAGGAAAAACTGTTTTTT
CASSLVGVEEKLFF
>few|NA|TRBJ2-1|TRBV4-1
TGCGCCAGCAGCCAGGGTTATACTGGGGCGTACTACAATGAGCAGTTCTTC
CASSQGYTGAYYNEQFF
>many|NA|TRBJ2-2|TRBV7-2
TGTGCCAGCAGCTTAAAATTGAGTAACACCGGGGAGCTGTTTTTT
CASSLKLSNTGELFF